Following are 24 T cell receptor beta chains from one sample sequenced in a study of shared clonotypes between healthy human individuals. Only CD45RO-negative cells positively selected for CCR7 counted as naive CD8 cells, so terminally differentiated effector memory CD45RA+ cells were excluded. Here immunoSEQ multiplex PCR was the method, and the copy in TCRdb shows in-frame clones only, minus some. The data hold approximately 590,000 clones, with roughly 95% observed a single time. Sequencing was carried out using naive CD8+ T cells sorted from blood. These receptors were taken from a woman in her twenties or thirties in good health.

The CDR3 nucleotides read TGTGCCAGCAGCCTCTACAGGGATGTTTGGACTGAAGCTTTCTTT. This gives the protein CASSLYRDVWTEAFF. This chain links TRBV6-5 with TRBJ1-1; possibly TRBD1 for D (6 bases). The CDR3 is 15 residues long. Germline assignment: CDR1 MNHEY and CDR2 SVGAGI. V was shortened by 6 bases and J by 5 bases, with 19 bases between the two germline ends.

The CDR3: CASSLNPLGQGTYEQYF. The CDR3 DNA sequence: TGTGCCAGCAGCTTAAATCCCCTGGGACAGGGTACCTACGAGCAGTACTTC. The V call is TRBV13, the J call TRBJ2-5; 9 nucleotides line up with TRBD1. The end of the DNA is better explained by TRBJ2-7, so the J call may be wrong. The length of the CDR3 is 17 residues. Germline-derived CDR1 and CDR2 are PRHDT and FYEKMQ (reference sequence).

V usage is TRBV6-1 and J usage is TRBJ2-5; D gene unclear. Germline CDR1 is MNHNS and CDR2 is SASEGT. The CDR3 contains 18 residues. V lost 4 bases and J lost 1, with 22 bases in between. CDR3 amino acids: CASSARHPNIFSQETQYF. CDR3 coding DNA: TGTGCCAGCAGTGCACGACACCCCAATATTTTTTCCCAAGAGACCCAGTACTTC.

Points on this clone: One end of the junction fails to match germline, which may point to a read error. J is TRBJ1-1 and V is TRBV4-1; possible D gene TRBD1, 6 bases. The CDR3 consists of 15 residues. Per the germline V gene, CDR1 is MGHRA and CDR2 is YSYEKL. CDR3 sequence (DNA): TGCGCCAGCAGCGAAGAGGGGGGCTGGAGCACTGAAGCTTTCTTT. Residues: CASSEEGGWSTEAFF.

This clone was recorded once. V is TRBV13 and J is TRBJ2-5; D unclear. The CDR3 is made up of 13 amino acids. Trimming removed 3 bases at V and 6 bases at J, with 11 bases between. Per germline, CDR1 PRHDT and CDR2 FYEKMQ (reference sequence). CDR3 amino acids: CASSFLGEQTQYF. CDR3 DNA: TGTGCCAGCAGCTTCCTAGGCGAGCAGACCCAGTACTTC.

The V gene is TRBV27, the J gene TRBJ2-1, with 10 positions matching TRBD2. V was pared by 7 bases and J by 8 bases, with 8 bases of the junction left unmatched. The CDR3 contains 14 residues. CDR1 and CDR2 from the germline V gene are MNHEY and SMNVEV (reference sequence). CDR3 loop: CASNPGLAIDEQFF. DNA of the CDR3: TGTGCCAGCAACCCGGGACTAGCGATCGATGAGCAGTTCTTC.

The chain links TRBV9 to TRBJ1-2, with D possibly TRBD1 on 6 matching bases. CDR3 length equals 15 residues. V dropped 4 bases and J dropped 3 bases, with 16 bases sitting between them. CDR1 and CDR2 (germline): SGDLS, YYNGEE. The chain's CDR3 is CASSPPTGVDYGYTF. CDR3 in DNA: TGTGCCAGCAGCCCCCCGACAGGAGTCGACTATGGCTACACCTTC.

The chain joins TRBV7-9 to TRBJ2-7; 13 positions agree with TRBD2. V dropped 5 bases and J dropped 4; count of bases not matched to a gene: 14. CDR3 length: 18 amino acids. Germline V gene data show CDR1 as SEHNR and CDR2 as FQNEAQ (reference sequence). The CDR3 DNA sequence: TGTGCCAGCAGCGCCGGGACTAGCGGGACCCTCCCCAGTTACGAGCAGTACTTC. Protein product: CASSAGTSGTLPSYEQYF. The whole variable domain, filled in from reference TRBV7-9 and TRBJ2-7, reads DTGVSQNPRHKITKRGQNVTFRCDPISEHNRLYWYRQTLGQGPEFLTYFQNEAQLEKSRLLSDRFSAERPKGSFSTLEIQRTEQGDSAMYLCASSAGTSGTLPSYEQYFGPGTRLTVT.

This clone was observed a single time. This chain joins TRBV10-1 and TRBJ2-2; D unresolved. Deletions cut 2 bases from V and 2 bases from J, with 6 bases between. This CDR3 is built from 14 residues. Germline lookup yields CDR1 WNHNN and CDR2 SYGVQD (reference sequence). The CDR3 DNA reads TGCGCCAGCAGTGAGGTCAGAAACACCGGGGAGCTGTTTTTT. Its translation: CASSEVRNTGELFF.

The chain's CDR3 is CSVEDREDEQFF. The CDR3 nucleotides are TGCAGCGTTGAAGATCGCGAGGATGAGCAGTTCTTC. V usage is TRBV29-1 and J usage is TRBJ2-1; D unresolved. The CDR3 spans 12 residues. Per the germline V gene, CDR1 is SQVTM and CDR2 is ANQGSEA. V lost 0 bases to trimming and J lost 8 bases, with 8 bases between them.

CDR3 coding DNA: TGTGCCAGCAGTTTTTGGACAGGGGTTAGCAATCAGCCCCAGCATTTT. This encodes CASSFWTGVSNQPQHF. V is TRBV28 and J is TRBJ1-5, with TRBD1 identical over 9 bases. Germline V gives CDR1 MDHEN, CDR2 SYDVKM. The CDR3 totals 16 residues. Unmatched junction bases numbered 3, after V lost 3 bases and J lost 0 bases. The entire variable domain, with the rest obtained from reference TRBV28 and TRBJ1-5, is as follows: DVKVTQSSRYLVKRTGEKVFLECVQDMDHENMFWYRQDPGLGLRLIYFSYDVKMKEKGDIPEGYSVSREKKERFSLILESASTNQTSMYLCASSFWTGVSNQPQHFGDGTRLSIL.

The J gene is TRBJ1-1, the V gene TRBV6-5, with D possibly being TRBD1 (5 bases). This CDR3 spans 13 amino acids. Trimming left V 2 bases short and J 4 bases short, with 8 bases between. Germline V gene lookup returns CDR1 MNHEY and CDR2 SVGAGI. CDR3 protein: CASSYRGGTEAFF. In DNA form, the CDR3 reads TGTGCCAGCAGTTACAGGGGCGGCACTGAAGCTTTCTTT.

The chain employs TRBV10-1 and TRBJ2-2, with D possibly being TRBD1 (6 bases). The CDR3 covers 14 residues. Germline CDR1 reads WNHNN; CDR2 reads SYGVQD (reference sequence). V was pared by 2 bases and J by 5 bases, with 9 bases between. The CDR3: CASSEEGETGELFF. In nucleotides, the CDR3 is TGCGCCAGCAGTGAGGAGGGGGAGACCGGGGAGCTGTTTTTT.

This CDR3 reads CASSFGGAGELFF. The CDR3 bases are TGTGCCAGCAGCTTTGGGGGTGCCGGGGAGCTGTTTTTT. The chain links TRBV5-6 to TRBJ2-2, with D perhaps matching TRBD1 or TRBD2 (5 bases each). Trimming took off 2 bases at V and 6 bases at J, with 8 bases between the two ends. CDR1 and CDR2 (germline): SGHDT, YYEEEE. The CDR3 extends over 13 amino acids.

A remark on this clone: The sample carries other DNA sequences with the same CDR3. V usage is TRBV27 and J usage is TRBJ2-5, with 7 bases identical to TRBD2. J gave up 7 bases and V 8 bases, and 4 bases lay outside the gene matches. CDR3 length: 11 residues. Germline CDR1 reads MNHEY; CDR2 reads SMNVEV (reference sequence). The CDR3, as DNA: TGTGCCAGCCGGTGGGGGGGGACCCAGTACTTC. Its protein is CASRWGGTQYF.

The rearrangement links TRBV11-2 to TRBJ1-2; the match to TRBD1 covers 7 bases. The CDR3 has 13 amino acids. Germline CDR1 SGHAT, CDR2 FQNNGV. The V and J ends lost 4 bases and 3 bases, in that order; junction bases with no gene match: 2. In DNA form, the CDR3 reads TGTGCCAGCAGCTACGGGACAGACTATGGCTACACCTTC. Translating gives CASSYGTDYGYTF.

V is TRBV7-9 and J is TRBJ2-7; D is undetermined. This CDR3 comprises 12 residues. CDR1 is SEHNR, CDR2 FQNEAQ, per germline (reference sequence). Trimming cost V 5 bases and J 3 bases, with 8 bases left between them. Written as DNA, the CDR3 is TGTGCCAGCAGCGACCCGATCTACGAGCAGTACTTC. Amino acids: CASSDPIYEQYF.

CDR3 bases: TGCGCCAGCACTCAGAGGGGAGCGGGAGGGCCCAATGAGCAGTTCTTC. Amino acids: CASTQRGAGGPNEQFF. The chain has TRBV5-1 and TRBJ2-1; 10 nucleotides line up with TRBD2. Germline V CDR1 and CDR2: SGHRS, YFSETQ. This CDR3 comprises 16 residues. V was pared by 6 bases and J by 6 bases, with 12 bases of the junction left unmatched. Combining the CDR3 with reference TRBV5-1 and TRBJ2-1 gives the whole variable domain KAGVTQTPRYLIKTRGQQVTLSCSPISGHRSVSWYQQTPGQGLQFLFEYFSETQRNKGNFPGRFSGRQFSNSRSEMNVSTLELGDSALYLCASTQRGAGGPNEQFFGPGTRLTVL.

To note about this clone: One end of the junction varies from germline; a read error may be responsible. Other DNA sequences of this sample code for an identical CDR3. The gene calls are TRBV7-9 and TRBJ2-7; possibly TRBD2 for D (5 bases). Germline V lookup: CDR1 SEHNR, CDR2 FQNEAQ (reference sequence). The CDR3 loop spans 12 amino acids. The CDR3 nucleotides are TGTGCCAGCAGCCTAGCTCCCTACGAGCAGTACTTC. This codes for CASSLAPYEQYF.

The chain joins TRBV18 to TRBJ2-7; perhaps D is TRBD1 or TRBD2 (5 bases each). V lost 5 bases and J lost 3, with 14 bases in between. The CDR3 runs to 14 residues. Germline values: CDR1 KGHSH, CDR2 LQKENI. CDR3 sequence reads: CASSTRDDVYEQYF. CDR3 in DNA: TGTGCCAGCTCAACCCGGGACGACGTCTACGAGCAGTACTTC. Together with reference TRBV18 and TRBJ2-7, the CDR3 gives the full variable domain: NAGVMQNPRHLVRRRGQEARLRCSPMKGHSHVYWYRQLPEEGLKFMVYLQKENIIDESGMPKERFSAEFPKEGPSILRIQQVVRGDSAAYFCASSTRDDVYEQYFGPGTRLTVT.

This rearrangement joins TRBV19 to TRBJ2-1; TRBD1 aligns across 10 bases. Per germline, CDR1 LNHDA and CDR2 SQIVND (reference sequence). J was trimmed by 7 bases and V by 4 bases; bases with no gene match: 7. This CDR3 has 15 residues. The CDR3, as DNA: TGTGCCAGTAGTAGCCCGGGACAGGGGTGGAATGAGCAGTTCTTC. It is translated as CASSSPGQGWNEQFF.

The CDR3 loop is CAWSAHWGNEQYF. The DNA for the CDR3 is TGTGCCTGGAGCGCACACTGGGGAAACGAGCAGTACTTC. The chain carries TRBV30 and TRBJ2-5; D gene ambiguous. The end of the DNA fits TRBJ2-7 better, so the J call may be wrong. The CDR3 sequence is 13 residues long. Germline lookup yields CDR1 GTSNPN and CDR2 SVGIG (reference sequence).

The chain employs TRBV6-1 and TRBJ2-1, with 7 bases matching TRBD1. Germline-derived CDR1 and CDR2 are MNHNS and SASEGT. The CDR3 extends over 15 amino acids. J was trimmed by 6 bases and V by 6 bases; bases with no gene match: 11. CDR3: CASRPGGLSVNEQFF. The CDR3 DNA sequence: TGTGCCAGCAGACCAGGGGGATTAAGTGTCAATGAGCAGTTCTTC.

This chain joins TRBV25-1 and TRBJ1-2; D perhaps matches TRBD1 (5 bases). V was cut by 4 bases and J by 6 bases, with 21 bases left in between. Germline CDR1 reads MGHDK; CDR2 reads SYGVNS. CDR3 length: 16 amino acids. CDR3 DNA sequence: TGTGCCAGCAGTGGTGGGGTAGGGAGGGGAATCGATGGCTACACCTTC. This encodes CASSGGVGRGIDGYTF.